This TCR beta chain was identified in a study of blood T cell repertoires in COVID-19. Study-level information: The study drew acute and convalescent COVID-19 samples from the United States, Italy and Spain.

Germline V gene sequence: CDR1 SGHRS, CDR2 YFSETQ. Deletions cut 1 base from V and 0 bases from J, with 9 bases between. This CDR3 spans 15 amino acids. Original processing methods: Estimates of nucleated cell counts were drawn from the amplification of reference gene primers. The data were produced by immunoSEQ multiplex PCR, yet TCRdb's version contains in-frame clones alone and is incomplete. V and J calls plus clone size are reproduced from that table; the DNA served to infer D and trimming. The table lists 10,000 to 15,000 clones, 75% to 85% of them singletons. J is TRBJ2-3 and V is TRBV5-1; D gene uncertain. Material for sequencing was peripheral blood. This clonotype was obtained from a human donor in a cohort sampled during active COVID-19. The CDR3, as DNA: TGCGCCAGCAGCTTGACAGTTCTCAGCACAGATACGCAGTATTTT. Translating it yields CASSLTVLSTDTQYF.